These T cell receptor beta chains were read from a single sample in a study of cytomegalovirus exposure and HLA in healthy donors. Method: immunoSEQ multiplex PCR; TCRdb's copy keeps in-frame clones and lacks some. The sample records around 140,000 clones, approximately 77% being singletons. Sequencing was performed on PBMCs. The receptors were sampled from a woman aged 40-49 years in good health and CMV-seronegative. Both conserved end residues are part of each CDR3. Fields, in order: CDR3 protein, CDR3 DNA, J gene, D gene, V gene, clone size. A D gene is named only where the DNA matches it firmly. Size tells how often a clone was seen (once, few, many) or the class of an expanded clone, and some rows leave it out.

CASNSQVSEQYF | TGTGCCAGCAACTCCCAAGTTTCCGAGCAGTACTTC | TRBJ2-7 | - | TRBV6-5 | -
CASSSRLAGENTNTGELFF | TGTGCCAGCAGCTCCCGACTAGCGGGGGAGAACACGAACACCGGGGAGCTGTTTTTT | TRBJ2-2 | TRBD2 | TRBV7-9 | once
CAWSRASGGWSTDTQYF | TGTGCCTGGAGTAGGGCTAGCGGGGGGTGGAGCACAGATACGCAGTATTTT | TRBJ2-3 | TRBD2 | TRBV30 | once
CASSRGQATDTQYF | TGTGCCAGCAGCCGGGGACAAGCCACAGATACGCAGTATTTT | TRBJ2-3 | - | TRBV5-4 | -
CASSQPGQGSYEQYF | TGTGCCAGCTCACAGCCGGGACAGGGGTCCTACGAGCAGTACTTC | TRBJ2-7 | TRBD1 | TRBV18 | -
CASSLLVTPATNEKLFF | TGTGCCAGCAGCTTGTTGGTGACACCTGCAACTAATGAAAAACTGTTTTTT | TRBJ1-4 | - | TRBV5-6 | -
CASSPQTANTEAFF | TGTGCCAGCAGCCCCCAGACAGCGAACACTGAAGCTTTCTTT | TRBJ1-1 | - | TRBV9 | -
CATSREGTPEKLFF | TGTGCCACCAGCAGAGAAGGGACACCTGAAAAACTGTTTTTT | TRBJ1-4 | - | TRBV15 | few
CASSGQNPNQPQHF | TGTGCCAGCAGTGGACAGAACCCCAATCAGCCCCAGCATTTT | TRBJ1-5 | - | TRBV2 | -
CASSRLGGLGTEAFF | TGTGCCAGCAGTCGATTAGGGGGCTTGGGCACTGAAGCTTTCTTT | TRBJ1-1 | TRBD1 | TRBV27 | -
CASSQRAKRREANYGYTF | TGCGCCAGCAGCCAACGTGCCAAGCGGCGGGAAGCTAACTATGGCTACACCTTC | TRBJ1-2 | - | TRBV4-1 | -